This T cell receptor beta chain was sequenced in a study of shared clonotypes between healthy human individuals. About the study: Three CD4 naive, three CD4 memory, two CD8 naive and one CD8 memory plate were used per donor.

Produced via immunoSEQ multiplex PCR; TCRdb's table is partial and in-frame only. The repertoire consists of some 2,000,000 clones, with more than 90% occurring once and the leading ten covering around 0.13%. The authors divided CD4+ cells into CD45RA+ naive and CD45RA-negative memory subsets. The CDR3 extends over 15 amino acids. In germline, CDR1 is SEHNR, CDR2 FQNEAQ (reference sequence). The ends were cut back, 1 base at V and 5 bases at J, with 14 bases in the middle. A remark on this clone: Its cognate antigen is unknown.

General study findings and limits: Clonotype sharing among donors likely depends on sequencing depth.

Input material: naive CD4+ T cells sorted from blood. Indicated subset: CD45RA+ positively selected. This TCR derives from a man between 18 and 29 years old in good health. The rearrangement joins TRBV7-9 to TRBJ2-5; D perhaps matches TRBD2 (6 bases). The chain's CDR3 is CASSLGGGSGETQYF. CDR3 bases: TGTGCCAGCAGCTTAGGTGGAGGGAGTGGCGAGACCCAGTACTTC.